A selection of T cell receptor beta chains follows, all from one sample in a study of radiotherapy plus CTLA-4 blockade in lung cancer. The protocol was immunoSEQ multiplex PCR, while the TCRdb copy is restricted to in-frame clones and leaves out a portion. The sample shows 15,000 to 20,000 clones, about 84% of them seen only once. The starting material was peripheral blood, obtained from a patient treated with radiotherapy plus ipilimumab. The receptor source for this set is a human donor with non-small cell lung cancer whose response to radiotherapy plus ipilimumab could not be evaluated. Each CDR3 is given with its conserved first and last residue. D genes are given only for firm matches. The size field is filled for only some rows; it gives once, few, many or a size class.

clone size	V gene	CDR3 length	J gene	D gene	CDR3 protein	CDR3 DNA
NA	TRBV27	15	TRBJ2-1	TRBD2	CASQTSGGRVNEQFF	TGTGCCAGTCAGACTTCTGGCGGGAGAGTTAATGAGCAGTTCTTC
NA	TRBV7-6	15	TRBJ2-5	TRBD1	CASSYETGERETQYF	TGTGCCAGCAGCTACGAGACAGGGGAACGAGAGACCCAGTACTTC
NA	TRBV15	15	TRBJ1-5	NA	CATSRDWGGSQPQHF	TGTGCCACCAGCAGAGATTGGGGGGGTAGTCAGCCCCAGCATTTT
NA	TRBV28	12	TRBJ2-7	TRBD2	CASTSGSYEQYF	TGTGCCAGCACTAGCGGGAGCTACGAGCAGTACTTC
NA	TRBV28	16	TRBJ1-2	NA	CASRTAPTVTNYGYTF	TGTGCCAGCAGAACCGCCCCGACAGTCACTAACTATGGCTACACCTTC
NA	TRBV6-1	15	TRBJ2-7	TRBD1	CASTPGQRVSYEQYF	TGTGCCAGCACCCCGGGACAGCGCGTCTCCTACGAGCAGTACTTC
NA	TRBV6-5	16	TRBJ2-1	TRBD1	CASSYGSGTGYNEQFF	TGTGCCAGCAGTTACGGATCCGGGACAGGATACAATGAGCAGTTCTTC
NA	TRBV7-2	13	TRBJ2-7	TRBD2	CASSRTGGYEQYF	TGTGCCAGCAGCCGGACGGGGGGCTACGAGCAGTACTTC
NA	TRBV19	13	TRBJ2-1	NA	CANKTSSYNEQFF	TGTGCCAACAAAACATCCTCCTACAATGAGCAGTTCTTC
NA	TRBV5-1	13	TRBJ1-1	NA	CASSLDFGTEAFF	TGCGCCAGCAGCTTGGACTTTGGCACTGAAGCTTTCTTT
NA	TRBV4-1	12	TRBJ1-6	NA	CASSETDSPLHF	TGCGCCAGCAGCGAGACAGATTCACCCCTCCACTTT
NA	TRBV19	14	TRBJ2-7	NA	CASKGRDSMYEQYF	TGTGCCAGTAAGGGCAGGGATAGTATGTACGAGCAGTACTTC
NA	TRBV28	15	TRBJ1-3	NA	CASSLRGEPGNTIYF	TGTGCCAGCAGTTTACGAGGAGAGCCTGGAAACACCATATATTTT
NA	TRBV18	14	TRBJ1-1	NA	CASSLSSGSTEAFF	TGTGCCAGCTCATTGTCATCTGGGAGCACTGAAGCTTTCTTT
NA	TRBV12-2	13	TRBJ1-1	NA	CASRGRTNTEAFF	TGTGCAAGTCGGGGGCGTACGAACACTGAAGCTTTCTTT
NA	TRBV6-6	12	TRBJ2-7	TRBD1	CASRTRDRKQYF	TGTGCCAGCAGAACCCGGGACAGAAAGCAGTACTTC
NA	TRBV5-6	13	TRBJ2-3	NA	CASSLAVTGTQYF	TGTGCCAGCAGCTTGGCGGTCACGGGTACGCAGTATTTT
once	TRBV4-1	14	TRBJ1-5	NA	CASSPTWRNQPQHF	TGCGCCAGCAGCCCGACGTGGCGGAATCAGCCCCAGCATTTT
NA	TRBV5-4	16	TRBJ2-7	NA	CASRPEGGGPSYEQYF	TGTGCCAGCCGCCCCGAGGGGGGAGGGCCTTCCTACGAGCAGTACTTC
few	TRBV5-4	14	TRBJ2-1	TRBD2	CASSPGGGYNEQFF	TGTGCCAGCAGCCCGGGAGGGGGGTACAATGAGCAGTTCTTC
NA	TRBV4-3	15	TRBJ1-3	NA	CASSRDSNSGNTIYF	TGCGCCAGCAGCAGAGACAGCAACTCTGGAAACACCATATATTTT
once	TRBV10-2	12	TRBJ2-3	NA	CASSVGADTQYF	TGCGCCAGCAGTGTAGGGGCGGATACGCAGTATTTT
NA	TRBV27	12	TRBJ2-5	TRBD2	CAVGLAWETQYF	TGTGCCGTCGGACTAGCGTGGGAGACCCAGTACTTC
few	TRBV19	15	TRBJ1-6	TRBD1	CASRPTGTVNSPLHF	TGTGCCAGTAGGCCAACCGGGACAGTCAATTCACCCCTCCACTTT
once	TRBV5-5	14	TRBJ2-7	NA	CASSSPRTAYEQYF	TGTGCCAGCAGCTCCCCGAGGACAGCCTACGAGCAGTACTTC
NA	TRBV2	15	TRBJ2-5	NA	CATTAGQEVRETQYF	TGTGCCACCACCGCTGGGCAGGAGGTTAGGGAGACCCAGTACTTC
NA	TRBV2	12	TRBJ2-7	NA	CASTGPGYEQYF	TGTGCCAGCACGGGTCCGGGTTACGAGCAGTACTTC
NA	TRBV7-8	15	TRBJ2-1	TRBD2	CASSFGTSGFQEQFF	TGTGCCAGCAGCTTCGGGACTAGCGGGTTCCAGGAGCAGTTCTTC
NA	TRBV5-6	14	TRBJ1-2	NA	CASSLSGSNYGYTF	TGTGCCAGCAGCCTATCAGGATCCAACTATGGCTACACCTTC